The 32 T cell receptor beta chains in this list originate from one sample, sequenced in a study of T cells after yellow fever vaccination. Via MiXCR, TCRdb re-called the 5' RACE reads, giving one row per CDR3 protein. The sample has more than 450,000 distinct CDR3 sequences, roughly a fifth seen once; the top ten hold about a sixth. Here the sequenced sample was PBMCs, taken more than 20 days after the first yellow fever vaccination. These TCRs come from a man younger than 30 who received the YFV17D yellow fever vaccine.

The chain has TRBV20-1 and TRBJ2-1, with 8 bases that match TRBD2. The CDR3 runs 17 residues. CDR1 is DFQATT and CDR2 is SNEGSKA in the germline V gene (reference sequence). The V and J ends lost 0 bases and 4 bases, in that order; junction bases with no gene match: 11. CDR3 sequence reads: CSARDPDRGGLYNEQFF. Here the CDR3 DNA reads TGCAGTGCTAGAGATCCGGATCGGGGGGGCCTATACAATGAGCAGTTCTTC.

Only a few counts were recorded for this clonotype. The chain links TRBV11-2 to TRBJ2-4; TRBD1 agrees at 10 bases. This CDR3 is 13 amino acids long. Germline-derived CDR1 and CDR2 are SGHAT and FQNNGV. With 5 bases clipped from V and 6 bases from J, the junction kept 1 base outside the gene matches. The CDR3, as DNA: TGTGCCAGCAGCCGGGACAGGGGAAACATTCAGTACTTC. This encodes CASSRDRGNIQYF.

J is TRBJ1-6 and V is TRBV10-3; D gene unclear. In germline, CDR1 is ENHRY, CDR2 SYGVKD. The CDR3 has 13 amino acids. Trimming shortened V by 11 bases and J by 0 bases, and 8 bases separated the two germline ends. The CDR3 DNA is TGTGCCTCCATTGACTCCTATAATTCACCCCTCCACTTT. Protein: CASIDSYNSPLHF.

This clonotype was seen more than once but under ten times. The V call is TRBV6-6, the J call TRBJ1-2; a possible D gene is TRBD1 (5 bases). The CDR3 spans 13 residues. CDR1 is MNHNY, CDR2 SVGAGI, per germline (reference sequence). Between the trimmed V and J ends, which lost 6 bases and 6 bases, there was a span of 14 bases. The CDR3 nucleotides are TGTGCCAGCAGCCAGGGAGGAACGGATGGCTACACCTTC. As protein: CASSQGGTDGYTF.

The table lists this clonotype with a count of one. This sequence joins TRBV13 and TRBJ2-2; no firm D call. Trimming took off 5 bases at V and 7 bases at J, with 17 bases between the two ends. This CDR3 has 15 amino acids. Germline loops: CDR1 PRHDT, CDR2 FYEKMQ (reference sequence). The CDR3 nucleotides are TGTGCCAGCAGCCTACATAGTGGGGTCCTCGGGGAGCTGTTTTTT. Protein product: CASSLHSGVLGELFF.

The chain recombines TRBV7-2 with TRBJ1-3, with D perhaps matching TRBD1 (5 bases). Germline V gene data show CDR1 as SGHTA and CDR2 as FQGNSA. The CDR3 runs to 15 residues. V dropped 4 bases and J dropped 4 bases, with 14 bases sitting between them. In nucleotides, the CDR3 is TGTGCCAGCAGCTCCCGGGGGGGATCGGGAAACACCATATATTTT. Its translation is CASSSRGGSGNTIYF.

The chain carries TRBV5-1 and TRBJ2-1; D possibly uses TRBD1 or TRBD2 (5 bases each). The germline V gene encodes CDR1 SGHRS and CDR2 YFSETQ. The CDR3 totals 15 residues. Trimming left V 4 bases short and J 9 bases short, with 20 bases between. The chain's CDR3 is CASSPSGLARAEQFF. The DNA of the CDR3 is TGCGCCAGCAGCCCTTCGGGGCTAGCCCGTGCTGAGCAGTTCTTC.

This clonotype occurred a few times. The chain combines TRBV18 with TRBJ2-5, with D unresolved. Trimming pared 0 bases from V and 4 bases from J, leaving 6 bases between. This CDR3 has 13 amino acids. The germline V gene encodes CDR1 KGHSH and CDR2 LQKENI. The CDR3 sequence is CASSPPGIETQYF. As DNA, the CDR3 is TGTGCCAGCTCACCACCAGGAATAGAGACCCAGTACTTC.

The V call is TRBV19, the J call TRBJ2-5; no definite D call. CDR3 length: 15 amino acids. V shed 1 base and J shed 5 bases, with 14 bases lying between them. The germline V gene encodes CDR1 LNHDA and CDR2 SQIVND (reference sequence). The CDR3 loop is CASSIGSAGWETQYF. The CDR3 region has the DNA TGTGCCAGTAGTATAGGGTCGGCAGGATGGGAGACCCAGTACTTC.

This sequence joins TRBV5-1 and TRBJ2-5, with 7 bases lining up with TRBD2. This CDR3 is 14 amino acids long. Unmatched junction bases numbered 2, after V lost 0 bases and J lost 3 bases. CDR1 and CDR2 (germline): SGHRS, YFSETQ. The CDR3 is CASSLEAGEETQYF. The CDR3 DNA follows: TGCGCCAGCAGCTTGGAGGCGGGGGAAGAGACCCAGTACTTC.

The chain employs TRBV7-3 and TRBJ1-6; D not resolved. V was clipped by 5 bases and J by 7 bases, with 15 bases between them. The CDR3 runs 15 residues. Per the germline V gene, CDR1 is SGHTA and CDR2 is FQGTGA. CDR3 in amino acids: CASSPGFGGNSPLHF. Written as DNA, the CDR3 is TGTGCCAGCAGCCCCGGATTCGGAGGGAATTCACCCCTCCACTTT.

In its sample, this clonotype was seen a few times. V usage is TRBV5-6 and J usage is TRBJ2-1; D is possibly TRBD2 (6 bases). Between the trimmed V and J ends, which lost 0 bases and 12 bases, there was a span of 16 bases. The CDR3 is 14 amino acids. Germline V gene data show CDR1 as SGHDT and CDR2 as YYEEEE. This chain's CDR3 is CASSLETGRGVQFF. The CDR3 region has the DNA TGTGCCAGCAGCTTGGAGACTGGGCGGGGAGTGCAGTTCTTC.

The chain carries TRBV20-1 and TRBJ1-1; no clear D. Germline V CDR1 and CDR2: DFQATT, SNEGSKA (reference sequence). The ends were cut back, 2 bases at V and 0 bases at J, with 7 bases in the middle. There are 13 residues in the CDR3. CDR3: CSARQSMNTEAFF. The DNA of the CDR3 is TGCAGTGCTAGACAGAGTATGAACACTGAAGCTTTCTTT.

This chain uses TRBV7-2 with TRBJ1-1; D gene ambiguous. CDR3 length: 13 amino acids. CDR1 is SGHTA, CDR2 FQGNSA, per germline. V was cut by 1 base and J by 3 bases, with 6 bases left in between. The chain's CDR3 is CASSLGRYTEAFF. CDR3 bases: TGTGCCAGCAGCTTAGGCCGCTACACTGAAGCTTTCTTT.

J is TRBJ1-5 and V is TRBV10-1; a weak D match, TRBD1 (6 bases). Trimming took off 4 bases at V and 5 bases at J, with 18 bases between the two ends. The CDR3 spans 16 residues. Germline V gene data show CDR1 as WNHNN and CDR2 as SYGVQD (reference sequence). As DNA, the CDR3 is TGCGCCAGCAGTGGGGGGCGCGCGCGCGCGGATCAGCCCCAGCATTTT. Protein: CASSGGRARADQPQHF.

This clonotype has just one count. The V and J genes are TRBV7-3 and TRBJ2-3; the D gene is possibly TRBD1 (5 bases). Germline V gene data show CDR1 as SGHTA and CDR2 as FQGTGA. The CDR3 is 12 amino acids. V lost 8 bases and J lost 0, with 6 bases in between. CDR3 amino acids: CASGASTDTQYF. The CDR3 coding sequence is TGTGCCAGCGGGGCTAGCACAGATACGCAGTATTTT.

J is TRBJ2-7 and V is TRBV18; the match to TRBD2 covers 11 bases. The J segment lost 2 bases and the V segment lost 1 base, leaving 4 bases of the junction unmatched. The CDR3 is made up of 16 amino acids. Germline V gene sequence: CDR1 KGHSH, CDR2 LQKENI. The CDR3 region has the DNA TGTGCCAGCTCACCACGACCGACTAGCGGGGCCTACGAGCAGTACGTC. It specifies CASSPRPTSGAYEQYV.

This clonotype was seen a few times. The chain recombines TRBV2 with TRBJ2-3, with 9 bases matching TRBD2. CDR3 length equals 18 residues. The V gene end was trimmed by 2 bases and the J gene end by 2 bases; junction bases not matched to a gene: 11. Germline V CDR1 and CDR2: SNHLY, FYNNEI. The CDR3 bases are TGTGCCAGCAGTGAATCTGGCCTAGCGGGGACCACCACAGATACGCAGTATTTT. It specifies CASSESGLAGTTTDTQYF. Based on the CDR3 plus reference TRBV2 and TRBJ2-3, the full variable domain is EPEVTQTPSHQVTQMGQEVILRCVPISNHLYFYWYRQILGQKVEFLVSFYNNEISEKSEIFDDQFSVERPDGSNFTLKIRSTKLEDSAMYFCASSESGLAGTTTDTQYFGPGTRLTVL.

The chain links TRBV18 to TRBJ1-1; a weak D match, TRBD1 (5 bases). CDR1 is KGHSH, CDR2 LQKENI, per germline. The CDR3 is made up of 15 amino acids. The germline V and J ends were trimmed by 6 bases and 4 bases, with 18 bases remaining between them. The DNA of the CDR3 is TGTGCCAGCTCGGAGTTGGCAGGGACGCGCACTGAAGCTTTCTTT. Translated: CASSELAGTRTEAFF.

This clonotype has more than one count but fewer than ten. The gene calls are TRBV4-1 and TRBJ2-4; D ambiguous. The germline CDR1 and CDR2 sequences are MGHRA and YSYEKL. The V gene lost 1 base and the J gene lost 0 bases, with 7 bases spanning the gap. The CDR3 consists of 15 residues. The CDR3 spells CASSQVREAKNIQYF. The CDR3 DNA follows: TGCGCCAGCAGCCAAGTCCGTGAAGCCAAAAACATTCAGTACTTC.

This clonotype was counted a few times. V and J are TRBV6-2 or TRBV6-3 and TRBJ2-5; D is unresolved. The germline gives CDR1 MNHEY, CDR2 SVGEGT. The V end was cut by 2 bases, the J end by 0 bases, with 13 bases between. CDR3 size: 16 residues. CDR3 protein: CASSYTPRRNQETQYF. The CDR3 region has the DNA TGTGCCAGCAGTTACACCCCTAGGCGGAACCAAGAGACCCAGTACTTC.

This clonotype was seen a few times. The rearrangement uses TRBV10-3 and TRBJ2-5, with 8 bases that match TRBD2. The CDR3 covers 15 residues. The junction had 5 bases not matched to a gene; V was cut back by 5 bases and J by 0 bases. Germline values: CDR1 ENHRY, CDR2 SYGVKD. CDR3 nucleotide sequence: TGTGCCATCAGTCAAAGCGGGGGCAACCAAGAGACCCAGTACTTC. Its translation: CAISQSGGNQETQYF.

About this clonotype itself: The junction departs from germline at one end; a sequencing error may be responsible. This rearrangement joins TRBV7-2 to TRBJ2-3; D might be TRBD1 or TRBD2, each matching 5 bases. The CDR3 has 15 amino acids. Germline loops: CDR1 SGHTA, CDR2 FQGNSA. The CDR3: CASSIAGRGPDTQYF. The CDR3 bases are TGTGCCAGCAGCATAGCCGGCCGGGGACCAGATACGCAGTATTTT.

This rearrangement joins TRBV5-6 to TRBJ2-7; D is unresolved. In germline, CDR1 is SGHDT, CDR2 YYEEEE. The CDR3 runs 13 residues. V was cut by 7 bases and J by 3 bases, with 14 bases left in between. DNA of the CDR3: TGTGCCAGCCGTTTGCAACAAGACTACGAGCAGTACTTC. It codes for CASRLQQDYEQYF.

The rearrangement joins TRBV12-3 or TRBV12-4 to TRBJ1-6; 7 positions agree with TRBD1. V was pared by 0 bases and J by 10 bases, with 9 bases of the junction left unmatched. The CDR3 runs to 16 residues. CDR3 sequence reads: CASSLAQGVLWSPLHF. Written as DNA, the CDR3 is TGTGCCAGCAGTTTAGCGCAGGGGGTACTATGGTCACCCCTCCACTTT.

Concerning this clonotype: A much larger clone is a single base away; this may be a read error. The chain links TRBV29-1 to TRBJ2-1; 8 nucleotides agree with TRBD1. The CDR3 sequence is 14 residues long. Germline V gene data show CDR1 as SQVTM and CDR2 as ANQGSEA. The CDR3 loop is CSVETDRAPNVQFF. CDR3 DNA sequence: TGCAGCGTTGAAACGGACAGGGCTCCCAATGTGCAGTTCTTC.

The CDR3 protein is CASAGRYTDTQYF. As DNA, the CDR3 is TGTGCCAGTGCTGGGAGATACACAGATACGCAGTATTTT. The genes are TRBV19 and TRBJ2-3; possibly TRBD2 for D (5 bases). Trimming removed 8 bases at V and 2 bases at J, with 11 bases between. Germline lookup yields CDR1 LNHDA and CDR2 SQIVND (reference sequence). This CDR3 has 13 amino acids.

This clonotype was counted only a few times. The chain combines TRBV20-1 with TRBJ2-1, with D possibly TRBD2 on 7 matching bases. This CDR3 comprises 13 residues. Germline-derived CDR1 and CDR2 are DFQATT and SNEGSKA (reference sequence). Trimming shortened V by 6 bases and J by 6 bases, and 15 bases separated the two germline ends. The CDR3 region is CSAARRGANEQFF. The CDR3 DNA is TGCAGTGCAGCCCGCCGGGGGGCCAATGAGCAGTTCTTC.

The chain has TRBV21-1 and TRBJ2-7; TRBD1, the table's D call, was not compared with the DNA. TRBV21-1 represents a pseudogene. The CDR3 covers 14 residues. The CDR3 DNA reads TGTGCCAGCAGCAAAGTGGACAGGGTTTACGAGCAGTACGTC. It yields the protein CASSKVDRVYEQYV.

In this sample, this clonotype turned up a few times. The chain couples TRBV5-6 to TRBJ1-1, with D uncertain. Germline assignment: CDR1 SGHDT and CDR2 YYEEEE. The CDR3 is 14 amino acids. The germline V and J ends were trimmed by 1 base and 9 bases, with 16 bases remaining between them. Written as DNA, the CDR3 is TGTGCCAGCAGCTTGACGAGAGGGCCTGACAAAGCTTTCTTT. This encodes CASSLTRGPDKAFF. Based on the CDR3 plus reference TRBV5-6 and TRBJ1-1, the full variable domain is DAGVTQSPTHLIKTRGQQVTLRCSPKSGHDTVSWYQQALGQGPQFIFQYYEEEERQRGNFPDRFSGHQFPNYSSELNVNALLLGDSALYLCASSLTRGPDKAFFGQGTRLTVV.

The gene calls are TRBV30 and TRBJ2-1; D possibly corresponds to TRBD1 (6 bases). This CDR3 region has 10 residues. Germline V gene data show CDR1 as GTSNPN and CDR2 as SVGIG (reference sequence). Trimming left V 2 bases short and J 12 bases short, with 8 bases between. CDR3 in DNA: TGTGCCTGGAGTAGACAGGTGCAGTTCTTC. Translation gives CAWSRQVQFF.

V is TRBV7-8 and J is TRBJ2-1; maybe TRBD2 (5 bases). The CDR3 loop spans 15 amino acids. V was cut by 5 bases and J by 5 bases, with 16 bases left in between. Germline values: CDR1 SGHVS, CDR2 FQNEAQ. Here the CDR3 reads CASSPRWRTDNEQFF. The DNA for the CDR3 is TGTGCCAGCAGCCCCCGTTGGCGGACTGACAATGAGCAGTTCTTC. The whole variable domain, remainder taken from reference TRBV7-8 and TRBJ2-1, is GAGVSQSPRYKVAKRGQDVALRCDPISGHVSLFWYQQALGQGPEFLTYFQNEAQLDKSGLPSDRFFAERPEGSVSTLKIQRTQQEDSAVYLCASSPRWRTDNEQFFGPGTRLTVL.